The next 32 T cell receptor beta chains were all read from a single sample in a study of T cell responses to AZD1222 COVID-19 vaccine. The method was immunoSEQ multiplex PCR; TCRdb's version includes in-frame clones alone and lacks a portion of them. The table lists roughly 120,000 clones, about 90% of them singletons, with 1.6% in the top ten. The source material was peripheral blood, sampled 28 days after the second AZD1222 dose. The receptor source for this set is an adult who received the AZD1222 COVID-19 vaccine.

This clone was observed a few times. The CDR3 nucleotides read TGCAGCGCCGGGACCTACGAGCAGTACTTC. Amino acid sequence: CSAGTYEQYF. The chain links TRBV29-1 to TRBJ2-7, with a weak D call TRBD2 (5 bases). Germline loops: CDR1 SQVTM, CDR2 ANQGSEA. Trimming removed 7 bases from V and 2 bases from J, with 6 bases in between. The CDR3 is 10 residues long.

V usage is TRBV19 and J usage is TRBJ1-6, with 10 bases that match TRBD1. The CDR3 is 16 amino acids. J was trimmed by 7 bases and V by 4 bases; bases with no gene match: 7. Germline CDR1 reads LNHDA; CDR2 reads SQIVND (reference sequence). CDR3 sequence: CASSTRQGARNSPLHF. The CDR3 DNA reads TGTGCCAGTAGTACCCGACAGGGGGCGCGGAATTCACCCCTCCACTTT.

This chain joins TRBV30 and TRBJ2-3; no clear D gene. Trimming shortened V by 8 bases and J by 6 bases, and 18 bases separated the two germline ends. CDR3 length equals 13 residues. Per germline, CDR1 GTSNPN and CDR2 SVGIG (reference sequence). Here the CDR3 DNA reads TGTGCCGGCACTGCCCAAAACTGGGATACGCAGTATTTT. Its protein is CAGTAQNWDTQYF.

J is TRBJ2-2 and V is TRBV19; 7 positions agree with TRBD2. The CDR3 has 15 amino acids. Germline-derived CDR1 and CDR2 are LNHDA and SQIVND (reference sequence). After removal of 7 bases from V and 4 bases from J, the junction contained 9 bases not matched to a gene. This CDR3 reads CASMWGGSGTGELFF. Written as DNA, the CDR3 is TGTGCCAGTATGTGGGGCGGGAGTGGCACCGGGGAGCTGTTTTTT.

In the case of this clone: At the DNA level, this CDR3 is encoded by other sequences in the same sample as well. The V and J genes are TRBV2 and TRBJ1-2, with D hard to call. CDR1 and CDR2 from the germline V gene are SNHLY and FYNNEI. Trimming stripped 4 bases from V and 3 bases from J, with 6 bases between. The CDR3 extends over 12 amino acids. CDR3 in DNA: TGTGCCAGCAGTGTGTCAGACTATGGCTACACCTTC. Encoded protein: CASSVSDYGYTF. Variable domain in full (rest from reference TRBV2 and TRBJ1-2): EPEVTQTPSHQVTQMGQEVILRCVPISNHLYFYWYRQILGQKVEFLVSFYNNEISEKSEIFDDQFSVERPDGSNFTLKIRSTKLEDSAMYFCASSVSDYGYTFGSGTRLTVV.

This chain uses TRBV9 with TRBJ1-1; D is undetermined. CDR3 length equals 14 residues. Germline-derived CDR1 and CDR2 are SGDLS and YYNGEE. Trimming pared 3 bases from V and 4 bases from J, leaving 13 bases between. The CDR3 DNA follows: TGTGCCAGCAGCGCTGGGTCCGGGAGCACTGAAGCTTTCTTT. It encodes CASSAGSGSTEAFF.

This chain uses TRBV5-8 with TRBJ2-5; 11 bases line up with TRBD2. V dropped 4 bases and J dropped 0; count of bases not matched to a gene: 5. Germline values: CDR1 SGHTS, CDR2 YDEGEE. This CDR3 region has 16 residues. Here the CDR3 reads CASSLQLAGDQETQYF. CDR3 sequence (DNA): TGTGCCAGCAGCCTACAACTAGCGGGAGACCAAGAGACCCAGTACTTC.

J is TRBJ1-2 and V is TRBV18; the match to TRBD1 covers 8 bases. The CDR3 length is 15 residues. Germline lookup yields CDR1 KGHSH and CDR2 LQKENI. V lost 0 bases, J lost 8 bases, and 8 bases stayed unmatched. The CDR3 here is CASSPPGQGAGGYTF. For the CDR3, the DNA is TGTGCCAGCTCACCACCCGGCCAGGGGGCCGGCGGCTACACCTTC.

This sequence joins TRBV19 and TRBJ2-3; 9 positions agree with TRBD2. In germline, CDR1 is LNHDA, CDR2 SQIVND (reference sequence). The CDR3 length is 13 residues. J lost 4 bases, V lost 4 bases, and 0 bases had no gene match. The CDR3 is CASSSGRADTQYF. CDR3 DNA: TGTGCCAGTAGTAGCGGGAGGGCAGATACGCAGTATTTT. Based on the CDR3 plus reference TRBV19 and TRBJ2-3, the full variable domain is DGGITQSPKYLFRKEGQNVTLSCEQNLNHDAMYWYRQDPGQGLRLIYYSQIVNDFQKGDIAEGYSVSREKKESFPLTVTSAQKNPTAFYLCASSSGRADTQYFGPGTRLTVL.

Details on this clone: The same CDR3 can be traced to other DNA sequences in this sample. The chain joins TRBV4-2 to TRBJ2-2, with D possibly being TRBD1 or TRBD2 (5 bases each). Trimming left V 0 bases short and J 6 bases short, with 8 bases between. The germline V gene has CDR1 LGHNA and CDR2 YNFKEQ. The CDR3 covers 14 residues. The CDR3 loop is CASSQDRGPGELFF. DNA of the CDR3: TGTGCCAGCAGCCAAGATCGGGGCCCCGGGGAGCTGTTTTTT.

The genes are TRBV7-3 and TRBJ1-1; possibly TRBD1 for D (6 bases). The germline V and J ends were trimmed by 7 bases and 2 bases, with 17 bases remaining between them. CDR1 SGHTA and CDR2 FQGTGA come from the germline V gene. The CDR3 consists of 15 residues. The CDR3 coding sequence is TGTGCCAGCACAACAACTGGACAGTCCAACACTGAAGCTTTCTTT. Encoded protein: CASTTTGQSNTEAFF. The whole variable domain, remainder taken from reference TRBV7-3 and TRBJ1-1, is GAGVSQTPSNKVTEKGKYVELRCDPISGHTALYWYRQSLGQGPEFLIYFQGTGAADDSGLPNDRFFAVRPEGSVSTLKIQRTERGDSAVYLCASTTTGQSNTEAFFGQGTRLTVV.

The V and J genes are TRBV10-1 and TRBJ2-1, with D unclear. The length of the CDR3 is 15 residues. Trimming removed 3 bases at V and 0 bases at J, with 9 bases between. The V gene's germline CDR1 is WNHNN and CDR2 SYGVQD (reference sequence). In nucleotides, the CDR3 is TGCGCCAGCAGTGAAGGCTCTATCTCCTACAATGAGCAGTTCTTC. It is translated as CASSEGSISYNEQFF.

V gene TRBV9 combines with J gene TRBJ1-1; D is possibly TRBD1 (5 bases). Between the trimmed V and J ends, which lost 3 bases and 1 base, there was a span of 10 bases. There are 14 residues in the CDR3. The germline V gene has CDR1 SGDLS and CDR2 YYNGEE. For the CDR3, the DNA is TGTGCCAGCAGCGCCCGGGACGGGAACACTGAAGCTTTCTTT. This translates into CASSARDGNTEAFF.

The V gene is TRBV19, the J gene TRBJ1-5; D is perhaps TRBD1 (5 bases). Trimming took 4 bases from V and 4 from J, leaving 11 bases between them. Germline CDR1 LNHDA, CDR2 SQIVND (reference sequence). The CDR3 length is 14 residues. CDR3 loop: CASSSQGTNQPQHF. DNA for the CDR3: TGTGCCAGTAGTAGTCAGGGTACGAATCAGCCCCAGCATTTT.

In its sample, this clone was seen once. The chain links TRBV5-6 to TRBJ2-7; TRBD1 aligns across 7 bases. CDR3 length: 16 residues. V was pared by 0 bases and J by 6 bases, with 12 bases of the junction left unmatched. The germline gives CDR1 SGHDT, CDR2 YYEEEE. The CDR3 here is CASSLVGTDLRSEQYF. DNA for the CDR3: TGTGCCAGCAGCTTGGTAGGGACAGACCTTCGGAGCGAGCAGTACTTC.

This clone was seen a single time. The CDR3 DNA sequence: TGTGCCAGCAGCCGAGGGACTAGCGGGTTCGATGAGCAGTTCTTC. Translating gives CASSRGTSGFDEQFF. This sequence joins TRBV3-1 (or the pseudogene TRBV3-2) and TRBJ2-1; 12 nucleotides align to TRBD2. The trim removed 4 bases at V and 8 bases at J, leaving 6 bases unmatched. The CDR3 sequence is 15 residues long. In germline, CDR1 is LGHDT, CDR2 YNNKEL (reference sequence).

The J gene is TRBJ2-5, the V gene TRBV7-8, with 8 bases that match TRBD2. CDR1 is SGHVS and CDR2 is FQNEAQ in the germline V gene. The V gene end was trimmed by 5 bases and the J gene end by 2 bases; junction bases not matched to a gene: 13. CDR3 length: 17 residues. The CDR3 reads CASSQEVLADRQETQYF. CDR3 DNA sequence: TGTGCCAGCAGCCAAGAAGTACTAGCGGATAGGCAAGAGACCCAGTACTTC.

This rearrangement joins TRBV7-3 to TRBJ2-1; D is unresolved. V shed 5 bases and J shed 5 bases, with 13 bases lying between them. The CDR3 runs to 14 residues. Per germline, CDR1 SGHTA and CDR2 FQGTGA. DNA of the CDR3: TGTGCCAGCAGCCTAGAGATCATAGACAATGAGCAGTTCTTC. Amino acids: CASSLEIIDNEQFF.

The chain employs TRBV2 and TRBJ2-2; 9 positions agree with TRBD1. V gave up 8 bases and J gave up 6 bases; unmatched junction bases: 7. CDR3 length equals 14 residues. Germline CDR1 reads SNHLY; CDR2 reads FYNNEI. CDR3 residues: CASGGTGGAGELFF. CDR3 nucleotides: TGTGCCAGCGGGGGCACAGGGGGCGCCGGGGAGCTGTTTTTT.

This rearrangement joins TRBV10-2 to TRBJ1-2; possibly TRBD1 for D (6 bases). The CDR3 length is 12 residues. Trimming removed 11 bases at V and 6 bases at J, with 16 bases between. CDR1 WSHSY and CDR2 SAAADI come from the germline V gene. CDR3 amino acids: CAAQSGGDGYTF. Written as DNA, the CDR3 is TGCGCCGCACAGTCGGGGGGCGATGGCTACACCTTC.

The chain recombines TRBV27 with TRBJ1-1; D is uncertain. The CDR3 covers 15 residues. The V end was cut by 10 bases, the J end by 1 base, with 19 bases between. Per germline, CDR1 MNHEY and CDR2 SMNVEV (reference sequence). For the CDR3, the DNA is TGTGCCACCTCTATCTTCGGACGGCCGAACACTGAAGCTTTCTTT. Amino acid sequence: CATSIFGRPNTEAFF.

The genes are TRBV28 and TRBJ1-2; 8 nucleotides agree with TRBD1. After removal of 4 bases from V and 3 bases from J, the junction contained 7 bases not matched to a gene. Germline assignment: CDR1 MDHEN and CDR2 SYDVKM. The CDR3 is 15 residues long. In DNA, the CDR3 is TGTGCCAGCAGTTCTATCGGACAGGGAGACTATGGCTACACCTTC. Translating gives CASSSIGQGDYGYTF.

This clone has only one observation. V gene TRBV18 combines with J gene TRBJ1-1; D unclear. V lost 5 bases to trimming and J lost 5 bases, with 15 bases between them. The CDR3 runs 14 residues. Germline V gives CDR1 KGHSH, CDR2 LQKENI. The CDR3, as DNA: TGTGCCAGCTCAGCTCCGACCGCGGGAACTGAAGCTTTCTTT. Translated, it gives CASSAPTAGTEAFF.

This chain connects TRBV4-2 to TRBJ1-6; the match to TRBD1 covers 7 bases. The CDR3 length is 16 residues. Germline-derived CDR1 and CDR2 are LGHNA and YNFKEQ. Trimming at V came to 0 bases and at J to 6 bases, leaving 5 bases not matched to a gene. CDR3 in amino acids: CASSQETGTANSPLHF. The CDR3 DNA follows: TGTGCCAGCAGCCAAGAGACCGGGACAGCTAATTCACCCCTCCACTTT.

The CDR3 spells CASSGDGLFTQPQHF. In DNA, the CDR3 is TGTGCCAGCTCTGGGGACGGATTATTCACTCAGCCCCAGCATTTT. V gene TRBV18 combines with J gene TRBJ1-5; D might be TRBD1 (5 bases). Trimming took off 6 bases at V and 6 bases at J, with 18 bases between the two ends. CDR1 and CDR2 (germline): KGHSH, LQKENI. CDR3 length: 15 residues.

The chain carries TRBV7-2 and TRBJ1-1; 9 bases align to TRBD1. The CDR3 has 15 residues. Trimming removed 5 bases from V and 4 bases from J; junction bases left unmatched: 8. Germline assignment: CDR1 SGHTA and CDR2 FQGNSA. CDR3 sequence reads: CASSLGGQGGTEAFF. The CDR3 bases are TGTGCCAGCAGCCTAGGGGGACAGGGAGGCACTGAAGCTTTCTTT.

The DNA of the CDR3 is TGCGCCAGCAGCCAAGACGGGTCTGGAAACACCATATATTTT. Amino acids: CASSQDGSGNTIYF. The rearrangement joins TRBV4-1 to TRBJ1-3; D is unclear. This CDR3 comprises 14 residues. V lost 0 bases, J lost 1 base, and 4 bases lay in between. Germline values: CDR1 MGHRA, CDR2 YSYEKL.

The chain is built from TRBV29-1 and TRBJ2-7; a weak D match, TRBD1 (6 bases). This CDR3 has 14 amino acids. Between the trimmed V and J ends, which lost 0 bases and 5 bases, there was a span of 14 bases. Germline assignment: CDR1 SQVTM and CDR2 ANQGSEA. The CDR3 bases are TGCAGCGTTGAAGAGGTACAGGGCGGCCACGAGCAGTACTTC. Its protein product is CSVEEVQGGHEQYF.

The chain links TRBV29-1 to TRBJ2-3; a possible D gene is TRBD1 (7 bases). The CDR3 length is 16 residues. Germline CDR1 and CDR2: SQVTM and ANQGSEA. The V gene lost 5 bases and the J gene lost 0 bases, with 18 bases spanning the gap. The CDR3 protein is CSVKGRQGLSTDTQYF. Written as DNA, the CDR3 is TGCAGCGTTAAAGGACGACAGGGACTTAGCACAGATACGCAGTATTTT.

The V call is TRBV5-1, the J call TRBJ2-5; TRBD2 agrees at 10 bases. There are 17 residues in the CDR3. Germline V CDR1 and CDR2: SGHRS, YFSETQ. V gave up 4 bases and J gave up 4 bases; unmatched junction bases: 13. This chain's CDR3 is CASSPRASGGAGETQYF. CDR3 nucleotide sequence: TGCGCCAGCAGCCCCCGGGCCAGCGGGGGGGCCGGAGAGACCCAGTACTTC.

Here the CDR3 DNA reads TGTGCCAGTAGGACGTCGGGAGGCTCCAATGAGCAGTTCTTC. Its protein is CASRTSGGSNEQFF. The V gene is TRBV19, the J gene TRBJ2-1; the match to TRBD2 covers 7 bases. The V gene's germline CDR1 is LNHDA and CDR2 SQIVND (reference sequence). The junction had 8 bases not matched to a gene; V was cut back by 6 bases and J by 6 bases. The CDR3 is 14 residues long.

The chain couples TRBV5-4 to TRBJ2-7; 8 bases are shared with TRBD2. CDR1 and CDR2 (germline): SGHNT, YYREEE (reference sequence). The CDR3 spans 16 residues. With V trimmed by 2 bases and J by 4 bases, 11 bases remained unmatched. The CDR3 spells CASSFGPSGSSYEQYF. Here the CDR3 DNA reads TGTGCCAGCAGCTTTGGCCCCAGCGGGAGCTCTTACGAGCAGTACTTC.